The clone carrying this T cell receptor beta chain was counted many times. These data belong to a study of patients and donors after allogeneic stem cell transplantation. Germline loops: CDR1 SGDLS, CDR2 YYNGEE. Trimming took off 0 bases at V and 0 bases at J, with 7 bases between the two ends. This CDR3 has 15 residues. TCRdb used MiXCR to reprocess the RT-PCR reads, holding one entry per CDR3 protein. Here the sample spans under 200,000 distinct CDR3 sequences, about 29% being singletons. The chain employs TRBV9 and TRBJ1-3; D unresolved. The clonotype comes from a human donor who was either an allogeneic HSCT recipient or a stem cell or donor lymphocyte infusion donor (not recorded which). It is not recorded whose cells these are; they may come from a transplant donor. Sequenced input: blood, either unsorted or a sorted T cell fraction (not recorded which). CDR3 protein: CASSVEAYSGNTIYF. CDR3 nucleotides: TGTGCCAGCAGCGTAGAGGCTTACTCTGGAAACACCATATATTTT.